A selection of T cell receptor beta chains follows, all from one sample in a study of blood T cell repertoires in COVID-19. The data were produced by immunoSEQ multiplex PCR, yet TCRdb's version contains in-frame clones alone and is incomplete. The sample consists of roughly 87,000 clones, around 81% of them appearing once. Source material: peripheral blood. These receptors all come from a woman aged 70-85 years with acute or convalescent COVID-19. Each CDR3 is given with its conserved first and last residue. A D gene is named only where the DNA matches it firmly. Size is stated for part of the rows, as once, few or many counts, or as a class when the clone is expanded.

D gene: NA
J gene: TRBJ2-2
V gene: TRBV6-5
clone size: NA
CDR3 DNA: TGTGCCAGCAGTACAGGACCGAACACCGGGGAGCTGTTTTTT
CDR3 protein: CASSTGPNTGELFF

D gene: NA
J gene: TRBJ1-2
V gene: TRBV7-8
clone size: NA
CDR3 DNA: TGTGCCAGCAGCTTAGGGGATTACCCATTAGCGGGTGGCGGCTATGGCTACACCTTC
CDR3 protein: CASSLGDYPLAGGGYGYTF

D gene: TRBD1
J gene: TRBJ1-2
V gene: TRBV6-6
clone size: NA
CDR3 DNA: TGTGCCAGCAGCGCACAGGGGTCGGTTGGCTACACCTTC
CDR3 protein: CASSAQGSVGYTF

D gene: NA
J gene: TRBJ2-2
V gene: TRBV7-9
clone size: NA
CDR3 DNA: TGTGCCAGCAGCCGATCCCAGGGGTCTCCCGGGGAGCTGTTTTTT
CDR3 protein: CASSRSQGSPGELFF

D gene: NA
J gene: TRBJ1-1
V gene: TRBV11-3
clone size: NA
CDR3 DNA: TGTGCCAGCAGCTCCCGGCTTTCGGGGTGGCTGTCTGAAGCTTTCTTT
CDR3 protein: CASSSRLSGWLSEAFF

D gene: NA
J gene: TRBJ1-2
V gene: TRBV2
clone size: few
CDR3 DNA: TGTGCCAGTGGACAGTTTAACTATGGCTACACCTTC
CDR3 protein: CASGQFNYGYTF

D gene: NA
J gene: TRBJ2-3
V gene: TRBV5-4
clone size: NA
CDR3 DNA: TGTGCCAGCAGCTTGTTTTGGGGGGGCGGCACAGATACGCAGTATTTT
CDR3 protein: CASSLFWGGGTDTQYF

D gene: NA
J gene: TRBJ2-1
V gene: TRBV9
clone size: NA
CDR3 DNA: TGTGCCAGCAGCTTAAGAGGCGATGAGCAGTTCTTC
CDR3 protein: CASSLRGDEQFF

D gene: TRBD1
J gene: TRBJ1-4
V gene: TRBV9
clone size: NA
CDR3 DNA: TGTGCCAGCAGCGTAGGGGGACAGGGTGGAGAAAAACTGTTTTTT
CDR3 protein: CASSVGGQGGEKLFF

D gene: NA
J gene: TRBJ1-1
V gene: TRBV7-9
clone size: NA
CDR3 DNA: TGTGCCAGCAGCCTAGCCGGAGGGGATGACACTGAAGCTTTCTTT
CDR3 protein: CASSLAGGDDTEAFF

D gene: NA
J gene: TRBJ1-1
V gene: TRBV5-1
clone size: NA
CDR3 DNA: TGCGCCAGCAGCAGTCAGGGGCGAAACACTGAAGCTTTCTTT
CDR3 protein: CASSSQGRNTEAFF

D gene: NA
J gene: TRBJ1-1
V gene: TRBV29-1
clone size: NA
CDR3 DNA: TGCAGCACGTCCAAGCTTAACACTGAAGCTTTCTTT
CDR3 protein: CSTSKLNTEAFF

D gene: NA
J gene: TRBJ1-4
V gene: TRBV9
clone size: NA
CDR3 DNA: TGTGCCAGCACCCGCGGGACGGGTGAAAAACTGTTTTTT
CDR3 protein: CASTRGTGEKLFF

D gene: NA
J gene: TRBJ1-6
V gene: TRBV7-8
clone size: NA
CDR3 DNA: TGTGCCAGCAGCTTAAATAGAGGCCCGCTAGGATCACCCCTCCACTTT
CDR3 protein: CASSLNRGPLGSPLHF

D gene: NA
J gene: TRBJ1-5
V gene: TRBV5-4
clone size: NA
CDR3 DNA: TGTGCCAGCAGCTTGGATAGTCAGCCCCAGCATTTT
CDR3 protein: CASSLDSQPQHF

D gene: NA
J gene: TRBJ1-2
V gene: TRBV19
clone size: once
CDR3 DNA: TGTGCCAGTAACCTCCGGGGGGGTAATGGCTACACCTTC
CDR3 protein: CASNLRGGNGYTF

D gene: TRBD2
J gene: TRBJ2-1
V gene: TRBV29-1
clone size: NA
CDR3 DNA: TGCAGCGTTGAAAGTAGCGGGGGTACTCGCAATGAGCAGTTCTTC
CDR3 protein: CSVESSGGTRNEQFF

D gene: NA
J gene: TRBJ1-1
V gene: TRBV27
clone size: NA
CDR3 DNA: TGTGCCAGCAGTTTTAGAGAGAACACTGAAGCTTTCTTT
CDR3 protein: CASSFRENTEAFF

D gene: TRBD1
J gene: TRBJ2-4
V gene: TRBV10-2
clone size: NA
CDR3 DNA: TGCGCCAGCAGTGATTGGGGGACAGGGGAGGCCAAAAACATTCAGTACTTC
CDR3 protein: CASSDWGTGEAKNIQYF

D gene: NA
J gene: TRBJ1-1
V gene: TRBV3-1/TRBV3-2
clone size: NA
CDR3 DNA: TGTGCCAGCAGCCATGAGGCTCGTTCTGAAGCTTTCTTT
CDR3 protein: CASSHEARSEAFF

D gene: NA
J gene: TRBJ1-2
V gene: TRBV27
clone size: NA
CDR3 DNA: TGTGCCAGCAGTTTAGAATCGGGGAACTATGGCTACACCTTC
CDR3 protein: CASSLESGNYGYTF

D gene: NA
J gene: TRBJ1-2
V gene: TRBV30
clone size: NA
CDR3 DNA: TGTGCCTGGATCCTTGACAGGACCTATGGCTACACCTTC
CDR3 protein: CAWILDRTYGYTF

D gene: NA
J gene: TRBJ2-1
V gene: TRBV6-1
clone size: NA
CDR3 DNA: TGTGCCAGCAGTGAGAGATTCTCCTACAATGAGCAGTTCTTC
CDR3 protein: CASSERFSYNEQFF

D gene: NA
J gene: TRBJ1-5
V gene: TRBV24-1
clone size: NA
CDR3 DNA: TGTGCCACCAGTGAAGAGGGACAGCCCCAGCATTTT
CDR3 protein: CATSEEGQPQHF

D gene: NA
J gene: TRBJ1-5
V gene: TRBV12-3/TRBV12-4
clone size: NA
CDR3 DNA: TGTGCCAGCAGTTTGTTAGGCAATCAGCCCCAGCATTTT
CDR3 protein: CASSLLGNQPQHF

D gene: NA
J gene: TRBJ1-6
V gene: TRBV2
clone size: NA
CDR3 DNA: TGTGCCAGCAGTGAAACAGGGAATTCACCCCTCCACTTT
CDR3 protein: CASSETGNSPLHF

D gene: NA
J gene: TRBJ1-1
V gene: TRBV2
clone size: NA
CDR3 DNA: TGTGCCAGCACCCCCAGGAGGGCAGGGATGAACACTGAAGCTTTCTTT
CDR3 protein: CASTPRRAGMNTEAFF

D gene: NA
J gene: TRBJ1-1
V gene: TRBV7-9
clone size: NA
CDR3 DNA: TGTGCCAGCAGCCCCACCGGGACAAGGAGGAACACTGAAGCTTTCTTT
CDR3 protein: CASSPTGTRRNTEAFF

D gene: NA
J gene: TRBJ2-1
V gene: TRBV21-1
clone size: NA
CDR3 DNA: TGTGCCAGCAGCCAACGAAGCCGGGACAGGGTTTTGGATGAGCAGTTCTTC
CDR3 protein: CASSQRSRDRVLDEQFF

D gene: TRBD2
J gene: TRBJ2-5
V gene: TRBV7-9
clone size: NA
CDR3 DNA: TGTGCCAGCAGGCGACTAGCGACGGAGACCCAGTACTTC
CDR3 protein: CASRRLATETQYF

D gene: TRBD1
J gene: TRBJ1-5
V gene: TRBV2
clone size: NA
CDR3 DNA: TGTGCCAGCATTTACGACAGGGGCGGGAATCAGCCCCAGCATTTT
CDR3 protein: CASIYDRGGNQPQHF

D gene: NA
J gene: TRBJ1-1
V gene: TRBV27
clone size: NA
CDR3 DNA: TGTGCCAGCATCGGATCAGGGTTCGGAGCTTTCTTT
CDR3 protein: CASIGSGFGAFF

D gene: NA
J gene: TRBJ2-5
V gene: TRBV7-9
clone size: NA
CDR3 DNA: TGTGCCAGCAGCTTACAGGCAGTCCAAGAGACCCAGTACTTC
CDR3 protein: CASSLQAVQETQYF

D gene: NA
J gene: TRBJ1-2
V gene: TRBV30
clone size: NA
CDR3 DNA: TGTGCCTGGAGTGTAAAGGGGCTCAACTATGGCTACACCTTC
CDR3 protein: CAWSVKGLNYGYTF

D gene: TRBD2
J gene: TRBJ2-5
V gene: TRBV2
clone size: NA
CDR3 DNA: TGTGCCAGCAGTGAAGGGTTAGGGACTAGACAAGAGACCCAGTACTTC
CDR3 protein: CASSEGLGTRQETQYF

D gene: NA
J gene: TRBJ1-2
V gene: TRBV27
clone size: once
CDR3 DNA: TGTGCCAGCCGCCGGGACAACATCTATGGCTACACCTTC
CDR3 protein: CASRRDNIYGYTF

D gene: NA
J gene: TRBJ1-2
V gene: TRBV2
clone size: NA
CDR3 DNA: TGTGCCAGCAGTGGACAGTCTACCTATGGCTACACCTTC
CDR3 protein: CASSGQSTYGYTF

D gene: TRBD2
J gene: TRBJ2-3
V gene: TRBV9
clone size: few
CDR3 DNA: TGTGCCAGCAGCGTAGCTCTAGCGGGGGCCGGAGATACGCAGTATTTT
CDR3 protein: CASSVALAGAGDTQYF

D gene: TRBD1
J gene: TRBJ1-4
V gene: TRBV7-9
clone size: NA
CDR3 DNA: TGTGCCAGCAGCTTAGGGGACAGGAATGAAAAACTGTTTTTT
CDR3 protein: CASSLGDRNEKLFF

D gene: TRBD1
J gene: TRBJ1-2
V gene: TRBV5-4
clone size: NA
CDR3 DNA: TGTGCCAGCAGCTTCAGGGGGGCTGGCTACACCTTC
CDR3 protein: CASSFRGAGYTF

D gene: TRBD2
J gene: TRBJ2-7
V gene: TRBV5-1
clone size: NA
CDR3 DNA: TGCGCCAGCAGCCCGACTAGCGGGAACTACGAGCAGTACTTC
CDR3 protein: CASSPTSGNYEQYF

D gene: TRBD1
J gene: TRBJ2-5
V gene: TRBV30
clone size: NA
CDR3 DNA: TGTGCCTGGAGTGGGGACAGGGCGGCGACCCAGTACTTC
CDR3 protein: CAWSGDRAATQYF

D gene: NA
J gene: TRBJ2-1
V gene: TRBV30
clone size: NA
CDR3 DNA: TGTGCCTGGGGCGATGAGCAGTTCTTC
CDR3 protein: CAWGDEQFF

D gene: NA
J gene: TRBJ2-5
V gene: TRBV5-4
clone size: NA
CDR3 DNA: TGTGCCAGCAGCCCTGCTGGCGGGTACCAAGAGACCCAGTACTTC
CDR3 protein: CASSPAGGYQETQYF

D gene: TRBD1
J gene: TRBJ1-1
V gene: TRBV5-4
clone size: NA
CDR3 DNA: TGTGCCAGCAGCTTAGGACAGGTGAACACTGAAGCTTTCTTT
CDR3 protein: CASSLGQVNTEAFF